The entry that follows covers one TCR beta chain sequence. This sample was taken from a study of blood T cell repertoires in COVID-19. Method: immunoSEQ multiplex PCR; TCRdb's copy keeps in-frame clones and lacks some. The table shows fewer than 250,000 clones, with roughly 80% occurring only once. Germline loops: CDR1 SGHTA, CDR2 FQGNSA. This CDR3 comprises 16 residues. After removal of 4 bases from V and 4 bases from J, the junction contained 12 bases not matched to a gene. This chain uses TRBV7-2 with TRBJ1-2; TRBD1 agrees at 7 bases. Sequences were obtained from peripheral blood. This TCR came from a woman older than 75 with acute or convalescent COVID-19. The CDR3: CASSSDTGVDIYGYTF. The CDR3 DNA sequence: TGTGCCAGCAGCTCCGACACAGGGGTCGATATCTATGGCTACACCTTC.